Described below is a single T cell receptor beta chain sequence and its context. These data originate in a study of blood T cell repertoires in COVID-19. Study overall: The United States, Italy and Spain supplied acute and convalescent COVID-19 samples.

Sequenced by immunoSEQ multiplex PCR; TCRdb stores in-frame clones only, minus some. The sample has approximately 470,000 clones; roughly nine tenths are singletons. The V gene end was trimmed by 2 bases and the J gene end by 2 bases; junction bases not matched to a gene: 8. The CDR3 loop spans 16 amino acids. CDR1 is SGHAT and CDR2 is FQNNGV in the germline V gene. Participants came from around 25 US areas, aged about 18 to 95 years. Recovered status in Cohort 3 required two negative PCRs, clearance, or symptom resolution. The chain recombines TRBV11-2 with TRBJ2-7; TRBD2 agrees at 8 bases. This TCR was recovered from a woman aged 18-29 years who had recovered from COVID-19. The specimen was PBMCs or T cells enriched from blood (not recorded which). The CDR3 nucleotides are TGTGCCAGCAGCTTAAGATTACTAGCGGCCCCCTACGAGCAGTACTTC. It specifies CASSLRLLAAPYEQYF. Full variable domain (outside the CDR3, taken from reference TRBV11-2 and TRBJ2-7): EAGVAQSPRYKIIEKRQSVAFWCNPISGHATLYWYQQILGQGPKLLIQFQNNGVVDDSQLPKDRFSAERLKGVDSTLKIQPAKLEDSAVYLCASSLRLLAAPYEQYFGPGTRLTVT.